This T cell receptor beta chain was recovered during a study of OX40 agonist ivuxolimab in advanced cancers. Study information: Three dose-escalation patients had partial responses: one with hepatocellular carcinoma and two with cutaneous melanoma. Study-level results: At 0.1 to 3.0 mg/kg and by week 6, CD4+ and CD8+ T cells in the blood had expanded clonally.

Patients who had autoimmune disease history or got systemic immunosuppression were left out. Measured with immunoSEQ multiplex PCR; TCRdb has only the in-frame clones, and not every one. Of more than 70,000 clones in the sample, approximately 88% were seen once. Notes on this clone: Its matching antigen is unknown.

The clonotype comes from an adult with an advanced solid tumor such as melanoma, head and neck, liver or kidney cancer. Sequenced here: CD4+ or CD8+ T cells sorted from blood, sampled in a trial of the OX40 agonist ivuxolimab.

CDR3 bases: TGTGCCAGGCGGGGGACTAGCGGGGGCCACAATGAGCAGTTCTTC. Translated: CARRGTSGGHNEQFF. The gene calls are TRBV19 and TRBJ2-1, with 14 bases aligning to TRBD2. Germline trimming cut 9 bases from V and 5 bases from J; bases unmatched to any gene: 6. The germline gives CDR1 LNHDA, CDR2 SQIVND (reference sequence). This CDR3 spans 15 amino acids.